This TCR beta chain was sequenced during a study of CD8+ T cells in alopecia areata. At the level of the study: Treated patients were given oral tofacitinib, which was dosed at 5 to 10 mg twice daily.

Trimming shortened V by 1 base and J by 7 bases, and 11 bases separated the two germline ends. Germline CDR1 and CDR2: KGHSH and LQKENI. This CDR3 has 13 residues. Sample treatment: oral pan-JAK inhibitor, 5-10 mg twice daily. As the sequencing template, cDNA was produced by extracting RNA and reverse transcribing it. Produced via immunoSEQ multiplex PCR; TCRdb's table is partial and in-frame only. The data show 120,000 or so clones, with approximately 60% seen just once and around 5.4% held by the top ten. The receptor was derived from a human donor with alopecia areata. The V call is TRBV18, the J call TRBJ2-7, with D perhaps TRBD2 (6 bases). The sample consisted of CD4+ T cells sorted from blood, taken at week 4, from a patient treated with tofacitinib. CDR3 DNA: TGTGCCAGCTCACCACGACTAGTTGAAGAGCAGTACTTC. It translates to CASSPRLVEEQYF.